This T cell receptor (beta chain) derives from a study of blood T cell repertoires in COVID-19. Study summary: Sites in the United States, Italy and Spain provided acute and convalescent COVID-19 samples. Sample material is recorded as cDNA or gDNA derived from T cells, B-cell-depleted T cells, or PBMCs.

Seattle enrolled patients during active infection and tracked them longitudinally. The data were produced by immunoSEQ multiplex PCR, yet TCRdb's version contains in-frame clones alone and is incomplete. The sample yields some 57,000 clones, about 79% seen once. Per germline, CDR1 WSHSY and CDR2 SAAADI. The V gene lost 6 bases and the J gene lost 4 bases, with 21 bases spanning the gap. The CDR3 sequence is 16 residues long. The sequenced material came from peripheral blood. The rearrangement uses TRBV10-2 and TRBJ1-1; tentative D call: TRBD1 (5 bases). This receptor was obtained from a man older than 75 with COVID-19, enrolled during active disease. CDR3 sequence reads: CASRSSDGLGVTEAFF. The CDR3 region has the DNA TGCGCCAGCAGATCGTCGGACGGCCTAGGGGTCACTGAAGCTTTCTTT.